A single sample gave rise to the 9 T cell receptor beta chains below, sequenced in a study of PD-L1 blockade in urothelial cancer. Here immunoSEQ multiplex PCR was the method, and the copy in TCRdb shows in-frame clones only, minus some. The sample contains 27,000 or so clones, more than 75% of which appear only once. This specimen was PBMCs, taken around atezolizumab (anti-PD-L1) treatment. The receptors were gathered from a man over 45 with urothelial cancer.

This clone occurred a few times. The chain employs TRBV14 and TRBJ2-7; TRBD2 matches at 10 bases. This CDR3 comprises 19 residues. Germline trimming cut 4 bases from V and 2 bases from J; bases unmatched to any gene: 17. The germline V gene encodes CDR1 SGHDN and CDR2 FVKESK. The CDR3 reads CASSRLFEEREGPTYEQYF. The CDR3, as DNA: TGTGCCAGCAGCCGACTATTTGAGGAGCGGGAGGGCCCCACCTACGAGCAGTACTTC.

The chain carries TRBV28 and TRBJ1-5; 7 bases align to TRBD1. CDR3 size: 14 residues. Germline V gene lookup returns CDR1 MDHEN and CDR2 SYDVKM. Trimming took 5 bases from V and 6 from J; bases not matched to a gene: 7. CDR3 in amino acids: CASSQTGRGQPQHF. DNA of the CDR3: TGTGCCAGCAGTCAGACAGGGCGAGGTCAGCCCCAGCATTTT.

The rearrangement links TRBV10-1 to TRBJ2-3; D unclear. Germline-derived CDR1 and CDR2 are WNHNN and SYGVQD (reference sequence). The CDR3 covers 14 residues. Between the trimmed V and J ends, which lost 2 bases and 0 bases, there was a span of 6 bases. For the CDR3, the DNA is TGCGCCAGCAGTGAGATCTCTAGCACAGATACGCAGTATTTT. Translated, it gives CASSEISSTDTQYF.

The table lists this clone with a count of one. The gene calls are TRBV2 and TRBJ2-3; D possibly corresponds to TRBD2 (6 bases). The V and J ends lost 5 bases and 4 bases respectively, with 10 bases between them. The CDR3 runs 13 residues. The germline V gene has CDR1 SNHLY and CDR2 FYNNEI. The CDR3 bases are TGTGCCAGCAGTCGGGAGCTCGCAGATACGCAGTATTTT. Protein product: CASSRELADTQYF.

This clone was seen more than once but under ten times. The chain links TRBV4-1 to TRBJ2-1; possibly TRBD2 for D (6 bases). Trimming took off 3 bases at V and 12 bases at J, with 15 bases between the two ends. The CDR3 length is 13 residues. The germline V gene encodes CDR1 MGHRA and CDR2 YSYEKL. Here the CDR3 reads CASSHTRTIRQFF. CDR3 DNA sequence: TGCGCCAGCAGCCACACCAGGACTATACGGCAGTTCTTC.

This chain uses TRBV7-9 with TRBJ1-1, with TRBD1 matching over 9 bases. Trimming cost V 6 bases and J 6 bases; bases outside gene matches: 2. The germline gives CDR1 SEHNR, CDR2 FQNEAQ (reference sequence). This CDR3 region has 12 residues. CDR3 DNA sequence: TGTGCCAGCAGTAGACAGGGGGCTGAAGCTTTCTTT. Translated: CASSRQGAEAFF.

The J gene is TRBJ1-4, the V gene TRBV10-3; 9 nucleotides line up with TRBD1. This CDR3 is built from 16 residues. Germline V CDR1 and CDR2: ENHRY, SYGVKD. V gave up 3 bases and J gave up 8 bases; unmatched junction bases: 10. The CDR3 reads CAISDPRQGEGEKLFF. The CDR3, as DNA: TGTGCCATCAGTGACCCCCGACAGGGGGAAGGAGAAAAACTGTTTTTT.

The chain couples TRBV12-5 to TRBJ1-5; D gene unclear. Per germline, CDR1 LGHNT and CDR2 FRNRAP. The CDR3 is made up of 15 amino acids. With 1 base removed from V and 4 bases from J, the gap between germline ends came to 11 bases. The CDR3 region is CASGLEEAINQPQHF. The CDR3 DNA follows: TGTGCTAGTGGTTTGGAGGAGGCAATAAATCAGCCCCAGCATTTT.

A single count supports this clone. The V gene is TRBV27, the J gene TRBJ2-2; D unresolved. CDR1 and CDR2 (germline): MNHEY, SMNVEV (reference sequence). V was pared by 0 bases and J by 1 base, with 6 bases between. The CDR3 spans 15 residues. Here the CDR3 DNA reads TGTGCCAGCAGTTTATCGTCGGTGAACACCGGGGAGCTGTTTTTT. It translates to CASSLSSVNTGELFF.